Listed below are T cell receptor beta chains from one sample, sequenced in a study of blood T cells in healthy people across ages. From the 5' RACE reads, TCRdb called clonotypes with MiXCR, one entry per CDR3 protein. The table has 550,000 to 800,000 distinct CDR3 sequences, about 30% seen once. Sequencing used blood. The source of these receptors is a woman of 80 years or more in good health. Both conserved end residues are part of each CDR3. D genes are given only for firm matches. Size is omitted from some rows. Given values are once, few, many or a class for expanded clones.

cdr3_aa cdr3_nt j_call clone_size v_call d_call
CASTRVHQETQYF TGTGCCAGCACTCGGGTTCACCAAGAGACCCAGTACTTC TRBJ2-5 many TRBV7-2 NA
CASSFVPGADTQYF TGTGCCAGCAGCTTCGTCCCGGGGGCAGATACGCAGTATTTT TRBJ2-3 many TRBV11-2 NA
CSAPGGGNTIYF TGCAGTGCACCAGGGGGGGGAAACACCATATATTTT TRBJ1-3 NA TRBV20-1 TRBD1
CASSFILGREQYF TGTGCCAGCAGCTTTATTCTCGGGAGGGAGCAGTACTTC TRBJ2-7 NA TRBV7-8 TRBD2
CSARPQGYNSPLHF TGCAGTGCCAGACCACAGGGTTATAATTCACCCCTCCACTTT TRBJ1-6 NA TRBV20-1 NA
CASSLRRRGNNEQFF TGTGCCAGCAGCTTAAGGCGTCGCGGTAACAATGAGCAGTTCTTC TRBJ2-1 many TRBV7-2 NA
CSASARLAGVPRSSYNEQFF TGCAGTGCCTCGGCCCGACTAGCGGGAGTCCCCCGAAGCTCCTACAATGAGCAGTTCTTC TRBJ2-1 once TRBV20-1 TRBD2
CSAVRAGGRTNEQFF TGCAGTGCGGTCCGAGCGGGGGGGCGCACGAATGAGCAGTTCTTC TRBJ2-1 few TRBV20-1 TRBD2
CSAHSPGDYSYNEQFF TGCAGTGCTCACTCACCAGGGGATTACTCCTACAATGAGCAGTTCTTC TRBJ2-1 many TRBV20-1 NA
CASSYSMWASGGAGETQYF TGTGCCAGCAGTTACTCGATGTGGGCTAGCGGGGGGGCCGGGGAGACCCAGTACTTC TRBJ2-5 many TRBV6-5 TRBD2
CASSQEQGARETQYF TGTGCCAGCAGTCAGGAACAGGGGGCGCGAGAGACCCAGTACTTC TRBJ2-5 many TRBV12-3/TRBV12-4 TRBD1
CASFSGGGTRFF TGTGCCAGCTTCTCCGGGGGGGGCACCAGGTTCTTC TRBJ2-1 many TRBV28 TRBD2
CASSLFSDSPLHF TGCGCCAGCAGCTTGTTTTCGGATTCACCCCTCCACTTT TRBJ1-6 many TRBV5-1 NA
CATSSRLAGGTFGNEQFF TGTGCCACCAGCTCACGCCTAGCGGGGGGGACCTTCGGCAATGAGCAGTTCTTC TRBJ2-1 many TRBV15 TRBD2
CSAGDGAAETQYF TGCAGTGCTGGGGACGGGGCGGCGGAGACCCAGTACTTC TRBJ2-5 once TRBV20-1 NA
CASRSGQGRRAFF TGTGCCAGCAGATCGGGACAGGGGAGAAGAGCTTTCTTT TRBJ1-1 NA TRBV6-5 TRBD1
CASSPRQGARSGYTF TGTGCCAGCAGTCCAAGACAGGGGGCGCGGAGTGGCTACACCTTC TRBJ1-2 few TRBV27 TRBD1